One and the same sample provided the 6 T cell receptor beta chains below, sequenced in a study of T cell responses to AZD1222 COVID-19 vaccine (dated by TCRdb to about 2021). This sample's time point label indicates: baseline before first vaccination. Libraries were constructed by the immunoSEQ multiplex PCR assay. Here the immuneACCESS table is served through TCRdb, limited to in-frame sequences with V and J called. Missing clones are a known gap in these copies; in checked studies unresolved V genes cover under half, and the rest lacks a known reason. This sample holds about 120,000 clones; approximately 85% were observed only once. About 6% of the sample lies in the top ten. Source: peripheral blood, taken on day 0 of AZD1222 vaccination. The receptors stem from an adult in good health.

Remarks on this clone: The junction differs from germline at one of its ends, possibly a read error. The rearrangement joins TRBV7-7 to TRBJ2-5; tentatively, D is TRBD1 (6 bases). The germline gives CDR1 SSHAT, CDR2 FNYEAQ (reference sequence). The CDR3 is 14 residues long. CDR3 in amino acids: CASSYDRLGETQYF. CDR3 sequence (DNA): TGTGCTAGCAGCTATGACAGGTTGGGGGAGACCCAGTACTTC. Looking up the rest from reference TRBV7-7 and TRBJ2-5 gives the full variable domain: GAGVSQSPRYKVTKRGQDVTLRCDPISSHATLYWYQQALGQGPEFLTYFNYEAQPDKSGLPSDRFSAERPEGSISTLTIQRTEQRDSAMYRCASSYDRLGETQYFGPGTRLLVL.

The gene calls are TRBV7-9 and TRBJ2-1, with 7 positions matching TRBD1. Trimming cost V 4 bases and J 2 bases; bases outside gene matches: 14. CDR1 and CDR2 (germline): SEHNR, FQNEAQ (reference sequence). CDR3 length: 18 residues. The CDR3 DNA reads TGTGCCAGCAGCTCCAAGGACAGGACAATCGCCCCCTACAATGAGCAGTTCTTC. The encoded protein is CASSSKDRTIAPYNEQFF.

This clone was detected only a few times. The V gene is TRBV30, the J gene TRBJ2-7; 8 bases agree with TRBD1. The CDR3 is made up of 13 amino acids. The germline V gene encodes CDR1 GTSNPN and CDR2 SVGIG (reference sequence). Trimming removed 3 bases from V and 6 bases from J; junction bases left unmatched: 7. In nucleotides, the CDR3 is TGTGCCTGGAGCCCGGGACAGGTCTTCGAGCAGTACTTC. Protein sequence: CAWSPGQVFEQYF.

The CDR3 reads CSVRTSGGAVAGELFF. The CDR3 DNA reads TGCAGCGTTCGGACTAGCGGGGGGGCGGTTGCCGGGGAGCTGTTTTTT. The chain employs TRBV29-1 and TRBJ2-2; 15 nucleotides match TRBD2. V shed 5 bases and J 6 bases; nucleotides not matched to a gene: 7. The CDR3 totals 16 residues. Germline V gene sequence: CDR1 SQVTM, CDR2 ANQGSEA.

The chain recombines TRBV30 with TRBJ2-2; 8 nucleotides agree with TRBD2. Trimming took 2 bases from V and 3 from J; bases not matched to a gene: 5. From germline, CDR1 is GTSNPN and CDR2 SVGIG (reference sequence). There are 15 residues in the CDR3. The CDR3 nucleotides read TGTGCCTGGAGTCGGGGGGGGAGAGACACCGGGGAGCTGTTTTTT. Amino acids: CAWSRGGRDTGELFF.

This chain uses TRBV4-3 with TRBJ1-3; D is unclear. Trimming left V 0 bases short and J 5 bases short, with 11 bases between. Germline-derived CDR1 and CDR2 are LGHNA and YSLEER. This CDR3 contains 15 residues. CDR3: CASSQDSFNRNTIYF. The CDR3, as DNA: TGCGCCAGCAGCCAAGACTCCTTCAACCGAAACACCATATATTTT.